This T cell receptor beta chain was profiled in a study of CD8 T cells in ankylosing spondylitis. General study points: Reports of some motif variants in reactive arthritis synovial fluid and blood predate this one.

As the method for making TCR beta libraries, quantitative 5'-RACE with molecular barcodes was used. TCRdb recomputed calls from the 5' RACE reads with MiXCR, one row per CDR3 protein. Of 250,000 to 400,000 distinct CDR3 sequences listed, roughly 10% were seen once; the top ten hold about a tenth. The CDR3 sequence is 15 residues long. Trimming pared 0 bases from V and 12 bases from J, leaving 19 bases between. The germline CDR1 and CDR2 sequences are LGHDT and YNNKEL (reference sequence). This clonotype came up a few times. Its antigen is as yet unknown. The sample taken for sequencing was blood, either unsorted or a sorted T cell fraction (not recorded which). The sequence derives from a female donor with ankylosing spondylitis or in good health (not recorded which). This sequence joins TRBV3-1 and TRBJ2-3; possibly TRBD2 for D (6 bases). The CDR3 nucleotides read TGTGCCAGCAGCCAAGATCTATTGGGGATAGCGGCTCAGTATTTT. Protein product: CASSQDLLGIAAQYF.